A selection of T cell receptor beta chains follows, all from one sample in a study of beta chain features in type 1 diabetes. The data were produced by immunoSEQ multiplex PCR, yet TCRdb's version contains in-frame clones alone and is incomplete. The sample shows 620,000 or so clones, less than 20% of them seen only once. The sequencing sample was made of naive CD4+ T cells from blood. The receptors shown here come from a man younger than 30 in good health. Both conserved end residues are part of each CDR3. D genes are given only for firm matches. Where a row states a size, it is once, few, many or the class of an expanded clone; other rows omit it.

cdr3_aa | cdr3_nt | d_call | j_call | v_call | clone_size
CASSEAASGNTIYF | TGTGCCAGCAGTGAAGCGGCCTCTGGAAACACCATATATTTT | - | TRBJ1-3 | TRBV6-1 | -
CASSPLRNSGNTIYF | TGTGCCAGCAGTCCGCTCCGGAACTCTGGAAACACCATATATTTT | - | TRBJ1-3 | TRBV27 | -
CAIRTGLMNTEAFF | TGTGCCATCCGGACAGGCCTCATGAACACTGAAGCTTTCTTT | TRBD1 | TRBJ1-1 | TRBV10-3 | few
CASSPRALGYEQYF | TGTGCCAGCAGCCCCAGGGCCCTCGGGTACGAGCAGTACTTC | - | TRBJ2-7 | TRBV9 | few
CASTFREQLGGYGYTF | TGTGCCAGCACATTTCGTGAGCAGCTCGGGGGTTATGGCTACACCTTC | - | TRBJ1-2 | TRBV9 | -
CASSSPLDRDDSPLHF | TGTGCCAGCAGTTCTCCTCTGGACAGGGATGATTCACCCCTCCACTTT | TRBD1 | TRBJ1-6 | TRBV28 | -
CASSVGGRNTGELFF | TGTGCCAGCAGCGTAGGGGGCCGAAACACCGGGGAGCTGTTTTTT | - | TRBJ2-2 | TRBV9 | few
CASSEVVNTGELFF | TGTGCCAGCAGTGAAGTTGTGAACACCGGGGAGCTGTTTTTT | - | TRBJ2-2 | TRBV6-1 | few
CASSVETDHGYTF | TGTGCCAGCAGCGTTGAGACAGACCATGGCTACACCTTC | - | TRBJ1-2 | TRBV9 | few
CASSVDRRETQYF | TGTGCCAGCAGCGTGGATCGTAGGGAGACCCAGTACTTC | - | TRBJ2-5 | TRBV5-4 | -
CASSPSPGLASDTQYF | TGTGCCAGCAGTCCGAGTCCGGGACTAGCGTCAGATACGCAGTATTTT | TRBD2 | TRBJ2-3 | TRBV28 | -
CASSEEQGAGDTQYF | TGTGCCAGCAGTGAAGAACAGGGGGCTGGAGATACGCAGTATTTT | TRBD1 | TRBJ2-3 | TRBV2 | -
CASTSGAGSTDTQYF | TGTGCCAGCACCTCCGGGGCAGGGAGCACAGATACGCAGTATTTT | - | TRBJ2-3 | TRBV7-3 | few
CASSQPQGVGGYTF | TGCGCCAGCAGCCAGCCCCAGGGGGTAGGTGGCTACACCTTC | TRBD1 | TRBJ1-2 | TRBV4-3 | -
CASSPGTTDTQYF | TGCGCCAGCAGCCCCGGGACCACAGATACGCAGTATTTT | - | TRBJ2-3 | TRBV4-1 | -
CASSPGTGAQNTQYF | TGTGCCAGCTCCCCCGGGACAGGGGCGCAAAATACGCAGTATTTT | TRBD1 | TRBJ2-3 | TRBV18 | few
CASSLFGGSEGDEQFF | TGCGCCAGCAGCTTGTTCGGCGGGAGCGAGGGGGATGAGCAGTTCTTC | - | TRBJ2-1 | TRBV5-1 | -
CASSVRSSGANVPTF | TGTGCCAGCAGCGTACGAAGCTCTGGGGCCAACGTCCCGACTTTC | - | TRBJ2-6 | TRBV9 | few
CASSINGGLDTQYF | TGTGCCAGTAGTATCAATGGTGGGCTGGATACGCAGTATTTT | - | TRBJ2-3 | TRBV19 | -
CASSLGRLSGQGYGYTF | TGTGCCAGCAGTTTAGGTCGACTTTCGGGACAGGGGTATGGCTACACCTTC | TRBD1 | TRBJ1-2 | TRBV28 | few
CASSLALFRKPDTQYF | TGCGCCAGCAGCTTGGCCCTCTTTAGGAAACCAGATACGCAGTATTTT | - | TRBJ2-3 | TRBV5-1 | -
CACSLDRGGYGYTF | TGTGCCTGCAGTCTCGACAGGGGAGGCTATGGCTACACCTTC | TRBD1 | TRBJ1-2 | TRBV27 | few
CATARTSGSQEQFF | TGTGCCACAGCGCGGACTAGCGGGTCCCAGGAGCAGTTCTTC | TRBD2 | TRBJ2-1 | TRBV15 | -
CASSPGTGDEQFF | TGCGCCAGCAGCCCCGGGACAGGGGATGAGCAGTTCTTC | TRBD1 | TRBJ2-1 | TRBV5-1 | -
CASSYHYPGLLGTDTQYF | TGTGCCAGCAGCTACCACTACCCGGGACTCCTTGGCACAGATACGCAGTATTTT | - | TRBJ2-3 | TRBV7-7 | -
CASSSIRTGELFF | TGTGCCAGCAGTTCCATTCGCACCGGGGAGCTGTTTTTT | - | TRBJ2-2 | TRBV28 | -
CASSPRGRTDTQYF | TGTGCCAGCAGCCCCAGGGGCCGCACAGATACGCAGTATTTT | - | TRBJ2-3 | TRBV28 | few
CATSSFGATGLWEQFF | TGTGCCACCAGCAGTTTTGGGGCCACGGGCTTGTGGGAGCAGTTCTTC | - | TRBJ2-1 | TRBV15 | -
CASSQERLATYEQYF | TGCGCCAGCAGCCAGGAGAGACTAGCGACCTACGAGCAGTACTTC | TRBD2 | TRBJ2-7 | TRBV4-1 | few
CASSFSRNEQFF | TGTGCCAGCAGCTTTTCACGTAATGAGCAGTTCTTC | - | TRBJ2-1 | TRBV5-6 | -
CASSQEGHGDTQYF | TGCGCCAGCAGCCAAGAAGGACACGGGGATACGCAGTATTTT | - | TRBJ2-3 | TRBV4-3 | few